A selection of T cell receptor beta chains follows, all from one sample in a study of graft-versus-host responses after intestinal transplantation. The repertoire was sequenced with immunoSEQ multiplex PCR; TCRdb's copy has only in-frame clones and lacks some. Among roughly 99,000 clones listed, 87% were seen once. Their recognized antigens are unknown. Sequencing used unstimulated CD4+ T cells sorted from spleen or lymph node cells, obtained before transplant. These receptors all stem from a human donor who was the organ donor for an intestinal transplant. Each CDR3 is given with its conserved first and last residue. The D gene is left open where the match is weak. Not all rows give a size; the values are once, few, many and, for expanded clones, a class.

V	D	size	J	CDR3
TRBV11-3	TRBD2	.	TRBJ2-7	CASSYRPSGGEQYF
TRBV29-1	.	.	TRBJ1-2	CSVAGTPVRGYTF
TRBV7-8	.	.	TRBJ1-5	CASSEARGEPQHF
TRBV9	TRBD2	.	TRBJ2-1	CASSVLTSGNEQFF
TRBV7-7	.	.	TRBJ2-5	CASSSSKGGQTQYF
TRBV15	TRBD1	.	TRBJ2-7	CATSMGQGRYEQYF
TRBV18	.	.	TRBJ2-1	CASSPPSWSEQFF
TRBV6-5	.	.	TRBJ1-6	CASRRDGTDNSPLHF
TRBV6-1	.	once	TRBJ2-7	CASSPQANFIAEQYF
TRBV5-1	TRBD2	.	TRBJ2-4	CASSLALGLAGGNIQYF
TRBV2	.	.	TRBJ1-2	CASRGDGGYTF
TRBV4-1	TRBD1	.	TRBJ1-4	CASSHSLPGQGGLEKLFF